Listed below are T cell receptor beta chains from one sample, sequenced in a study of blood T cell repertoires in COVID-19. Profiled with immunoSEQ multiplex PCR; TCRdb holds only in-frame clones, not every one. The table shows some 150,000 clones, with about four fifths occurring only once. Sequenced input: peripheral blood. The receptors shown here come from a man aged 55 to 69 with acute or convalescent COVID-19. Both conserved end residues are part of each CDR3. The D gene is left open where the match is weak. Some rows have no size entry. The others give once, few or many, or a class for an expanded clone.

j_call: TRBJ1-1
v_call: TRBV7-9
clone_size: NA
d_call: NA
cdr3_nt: TGTGCCAGCAGCTACTTAGAGACTGAAGCTTTCTTT
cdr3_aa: CASSYLETEAFF

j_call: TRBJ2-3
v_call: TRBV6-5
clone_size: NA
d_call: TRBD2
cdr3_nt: TGTGCTACTCGCGGGGGGGGCACAGATACGCAGTATTTT
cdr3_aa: CATRGGGTDTQYF

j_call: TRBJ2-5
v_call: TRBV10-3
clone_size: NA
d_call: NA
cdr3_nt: TGTGCCATCAGCTCCAGGGGTGAGACCCAGTACTTC
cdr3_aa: CAISSRGETQYF

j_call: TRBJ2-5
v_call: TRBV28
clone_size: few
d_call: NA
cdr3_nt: TGTGCCAGCAGAGTCTCACCCCAGGAGACCCAGTACTTC
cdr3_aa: CASRVSPQETQYF

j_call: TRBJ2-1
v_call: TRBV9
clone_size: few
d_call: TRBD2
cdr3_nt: TGTGCCAGCAGCGCTAGCGGGAGGGCTCCCAGTGAGCAGTTCTTC
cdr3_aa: CASSASGRAPSEQFF

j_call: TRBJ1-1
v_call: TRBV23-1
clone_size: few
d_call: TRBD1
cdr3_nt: TGCGCCAGCAGTCAACGACAGGGAGCGAACACTGAAGCTTTCTTT
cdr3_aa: CASSQRQGANTEAFF

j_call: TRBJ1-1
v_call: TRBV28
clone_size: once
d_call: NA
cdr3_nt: TGTGCCAGCAGTTTGTCCTCCCAAGCTTTCTTT
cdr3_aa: CASSLSSQAFF

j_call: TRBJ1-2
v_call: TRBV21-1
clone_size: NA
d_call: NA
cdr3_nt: TGTGCCAGCAGCAAAGCGCGCGGCAGGGGCTTCTATGGCTACACCTTC
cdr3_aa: CASSKARGRGFYGYTF

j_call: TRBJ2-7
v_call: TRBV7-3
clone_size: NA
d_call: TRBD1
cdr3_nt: TGTGCCAGCAGCTTGGGACAGAGGGGCCCCGACTCCTACGAGCAGTACTTC
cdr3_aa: CASSLGQRGPDSYEQYF

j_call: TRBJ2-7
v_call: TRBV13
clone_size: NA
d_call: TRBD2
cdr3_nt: TGTGCCAGCAGCCCCGGACTAGCGGGGGGGCCCGAGCAGTACTTC
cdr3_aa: CASSPGLAGGPEQYF

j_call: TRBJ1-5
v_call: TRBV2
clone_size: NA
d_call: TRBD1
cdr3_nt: TGTGCCAGCCGACGGCGGACAGGGGGGATCAATCAGCCCCAGCATTTT
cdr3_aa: CASRRRTGGINQPQHF

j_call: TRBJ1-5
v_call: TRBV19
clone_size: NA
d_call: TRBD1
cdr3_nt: TGTGCCAGTAAGGGGGACAGGGGGAATCAGCCCCAGCATTTT
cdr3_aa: CASKGDRGNQPQHF

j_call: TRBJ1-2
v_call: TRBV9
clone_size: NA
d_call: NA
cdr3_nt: TGTGCCAGCAGCGTTACAGTCAGTAACTATGGCTACACCTTC
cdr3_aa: CASSVTVSNYGYTF

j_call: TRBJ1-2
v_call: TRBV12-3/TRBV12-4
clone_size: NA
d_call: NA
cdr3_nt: TGTGCCAGCAGTTTAGGGGCAGGGGATGGCTACACCTTC
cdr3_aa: CASSLGAGDGYTF

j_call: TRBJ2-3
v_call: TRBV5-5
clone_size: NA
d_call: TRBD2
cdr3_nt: TGTGCCAGCAGCGTGCCAGCGGGGGGTATCACAGATACGCAGTATTTT
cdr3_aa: CASSVPAGGITDTQYF

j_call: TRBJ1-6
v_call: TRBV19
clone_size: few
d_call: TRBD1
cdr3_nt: TGTGCCAGTAGTACCCGGACAGGGGCGGGGTCACCCCTCCACTTT
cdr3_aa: CASSTRTGAGSPLHF

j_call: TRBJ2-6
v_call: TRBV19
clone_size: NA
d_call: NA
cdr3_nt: TGTGCCAGTAGTATTGGGCAGGGTTCCAGCTCTGGGGCCAACGTCCTGACTTTC
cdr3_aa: CASSIGQGSSSGANVLTF

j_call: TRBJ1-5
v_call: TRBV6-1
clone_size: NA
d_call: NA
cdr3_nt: TGTGCCAGCAGTGAAAAGGCAGGTAGCAATCAGCCCCAGCATTTT
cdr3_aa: CASSEKAGSNQPQHF

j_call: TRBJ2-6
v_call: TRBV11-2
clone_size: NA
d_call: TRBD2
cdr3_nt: TGTGCCAGCACTCTCCGACTAGCGGGGGGCTCTGGGGCCAACGTCCTGACTTTC
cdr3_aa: CASTLRLAGGSGANVLTF

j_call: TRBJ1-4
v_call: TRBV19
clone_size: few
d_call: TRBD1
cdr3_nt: TGTGCCAGTAGTAGCTCCCACAGGGGGCACGATGAAAAACTGTTTTTT
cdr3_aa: CASSSSHRGHDEKLFF

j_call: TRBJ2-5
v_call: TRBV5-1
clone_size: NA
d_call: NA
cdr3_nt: TGCGCCAGCAGCGATAGGGGAGAGACCCAGTACTTC
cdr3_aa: CASSDRGETQYF

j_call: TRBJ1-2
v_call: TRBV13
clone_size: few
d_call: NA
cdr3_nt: TGTGCCAGCAGCTCCACGACAGGTTATGGCTACACCTTC
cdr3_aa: CASSSTTGYGYTF

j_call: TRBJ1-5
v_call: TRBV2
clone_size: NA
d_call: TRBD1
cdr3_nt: TGTGCCAGCAGGGACAGGGTGGGTCAGCCCCAGCATTTT
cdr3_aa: CASRDRVGQPQHF

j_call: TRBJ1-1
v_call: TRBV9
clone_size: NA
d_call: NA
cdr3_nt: TGTGCCAGCAGCGTACAGTTAGCGAACACTGAAGCTTTCTTT
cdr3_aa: CASSVQLANTEAFF

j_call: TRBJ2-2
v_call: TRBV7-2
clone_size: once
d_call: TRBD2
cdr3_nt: TGTGCCAGCAGCCTCGGGACTAGACAAACCGGGGAGCTGTTTTTT
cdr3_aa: CASSLGTRQTGELFF

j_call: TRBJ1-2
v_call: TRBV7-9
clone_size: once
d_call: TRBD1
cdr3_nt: TGTGCCAGCAGCTTAGAGTATACAGGGGGCGGCTACACCTTC
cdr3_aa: CASSLEYTGGGYTF

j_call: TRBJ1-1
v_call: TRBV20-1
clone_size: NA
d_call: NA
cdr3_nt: TGCAGTGCTGGGGCGGGGGCAGGGGCTTTCTTT
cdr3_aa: CSAGAGAGAFF

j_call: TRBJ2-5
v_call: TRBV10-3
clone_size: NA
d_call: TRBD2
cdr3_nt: TGTGCCAGTACTAGCGGGAGTGGGGCCTGGGGAGAGACCCAGTACTTC
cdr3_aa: CASTSGSGAWGETQYF

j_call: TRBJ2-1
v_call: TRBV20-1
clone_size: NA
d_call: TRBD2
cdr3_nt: TGCAGTGCTAGTTCGGGCGGGAGCCTCAATGAGCAGTTCTTC
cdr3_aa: CSASSGGSLNEQFF

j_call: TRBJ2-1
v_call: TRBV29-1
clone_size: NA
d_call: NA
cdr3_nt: TGCAGCGTTGATAGCGGTGGCTCCTACAATGAGCAGTTCTTC
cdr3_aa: CSVDSGGSYNEQFF

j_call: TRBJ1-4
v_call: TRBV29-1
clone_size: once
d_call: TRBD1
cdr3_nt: TGCAGCGTGGGGAAAACAGGGGGCTATAATGAAAAACTGTTTTTT
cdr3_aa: CSVGKTGGYNEKLFF

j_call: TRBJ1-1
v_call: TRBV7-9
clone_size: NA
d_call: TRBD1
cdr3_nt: TGTGCCAGCAGCTCGGAGACAGGGTATGCTTTCTTT
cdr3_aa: CASSSETGYAFF

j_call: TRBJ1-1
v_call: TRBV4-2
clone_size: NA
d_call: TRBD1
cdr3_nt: TGTGCCAGCAGCCAAGGGTTAGAGGGGGCCGCTGAAGCTTTCTTT
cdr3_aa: CASSQGLEGAAEAFF

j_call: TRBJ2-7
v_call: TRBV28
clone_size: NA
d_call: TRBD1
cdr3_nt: TGTGCCAGCAGTCCCCGGGACAGGGTCGTCTACGAGCAGTACTTC
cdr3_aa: CASSPRDRVVYEQYF

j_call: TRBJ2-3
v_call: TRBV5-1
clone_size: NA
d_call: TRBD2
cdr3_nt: TGCGCCAGCAGCTTGCCTCGGCGGGAGGGCCGACCAGATACGCAGTATTTT
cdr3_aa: CASSLPRREGRPDTQYF

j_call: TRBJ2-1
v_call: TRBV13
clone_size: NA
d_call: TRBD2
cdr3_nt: TGTGCCAGCAGCCTACGGACTAGCGGGAGGGCCTCCAATGAGCAGTTCTTC
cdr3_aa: CASSLRTSGRASNEQFF

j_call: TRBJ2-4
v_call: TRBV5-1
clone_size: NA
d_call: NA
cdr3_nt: TGCGCCAGCAGCTCGCGGTGGGGGGTTGCCAAAAACATTCAGTACTTC
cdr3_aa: CASSSRWGVAKNIQYF

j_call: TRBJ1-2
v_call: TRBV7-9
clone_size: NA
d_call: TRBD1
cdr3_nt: TGTGCCAGCAGCTCCGGGACAGGGGGCGGCTCTAATGGCTACACCTTC
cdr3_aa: CASSSGTGGGSNGYTF

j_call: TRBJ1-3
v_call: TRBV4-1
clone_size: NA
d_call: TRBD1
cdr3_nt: TGCGCCAGCAGCCCTTCCTGGGGTGGACAGGCAGTGGGCACCATATATTTT
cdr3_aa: CASSPSWGGQAVGTIYF

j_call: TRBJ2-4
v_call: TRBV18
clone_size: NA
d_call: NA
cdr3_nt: TGTGCCAGCTCACCAAACGGACAGATAGCCAAAAACATTCAGTACTTC
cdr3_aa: CASSPNGQIAKNIQYF

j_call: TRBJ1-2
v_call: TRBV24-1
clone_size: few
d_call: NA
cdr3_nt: TGTGCCACCAGCGATTTACATCATCTCTCCTATGGCTACACCTTC
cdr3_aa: CATSDLHHLSYGYTF

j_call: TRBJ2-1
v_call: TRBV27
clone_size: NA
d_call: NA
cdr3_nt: TGTGCCAGCAGTTGGCCAGGGGGGAATGAGCAGTTCTTC
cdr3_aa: CASSWPGGNEQFF

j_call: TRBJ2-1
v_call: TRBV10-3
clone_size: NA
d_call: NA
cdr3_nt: TGTGCCATCAGCCCCAGGGATCTCGAGCAGTTCTTC
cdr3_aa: CAISPRDLEQFF

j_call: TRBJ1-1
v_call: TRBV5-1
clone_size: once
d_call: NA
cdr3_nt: TGCGCCAGCAGCTTAATCGACAGGAGCACTGAAGCTTTCTTT
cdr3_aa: CASSLIDRSTEAFF

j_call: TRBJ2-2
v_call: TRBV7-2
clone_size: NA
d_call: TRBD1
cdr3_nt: TGTGCCAGCAGCTTAGCCAGGGGGCGAACCGGGGAGCTGTTTTTT
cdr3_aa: CASSLARGRTGELFF

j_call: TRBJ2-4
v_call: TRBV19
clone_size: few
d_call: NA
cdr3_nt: TGTGCCAGTAGTATATTCTGGCAGGGGATAGTAGCCAAAAACATTCAGTACTTC
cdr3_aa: CASSIFWQGIVAKNIQYF

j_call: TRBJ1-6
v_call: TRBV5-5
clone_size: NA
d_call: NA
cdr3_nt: TGTGCCAGCAGCTTGGCGGACAAAAATTCACCCCTCCACTTT
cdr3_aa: CASSLADKNSPLHF

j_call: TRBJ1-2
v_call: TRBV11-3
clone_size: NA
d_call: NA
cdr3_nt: TGTGCCAGCAGCTTACCCCGGGGGGGGATAAACTATGGCTACACCTTC
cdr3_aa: CASSLPRGGINYGYTF

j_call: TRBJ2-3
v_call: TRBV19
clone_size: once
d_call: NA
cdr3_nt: TGTGCCAGTAGTATAAACCGCGTTGATACGCAGTATTTT
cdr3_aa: CASSINRVDTQYF